The clone carrying this T cell receptor (beta chain) came up once. The antigen is unknown. Amplified TCR beta CDR3 regions derived from RNA transcripts. The TCR CDR3 first-round RT-PCR relied on the HTBI primer set. One entry per CDR3 protein results from TCRdb running MiXCR on the multiplex PCR reads. The repertoire holds about 580,000 distinct CDR3 sequences, with around 14% as singletons. These data originate in a study of T cells in Graves' hyperthyroidism and ophthalmopathy. General study points: By a 13 V-J model, ophthalmopathy was set apart from stable hyperthyroidism. With a median lead of roughly 6.2 months before onset, the model predicted ophthalmopathy. Most expanded thyroid clonotypes above 0.001 recurred in blood.

Thyroid ultrasound and orbital computed tomography, with clinical symptoms and serum thyroxine and TRAb, informed diagnoses. CDR3 length: 14 amino acids. Germline lookup yields CDR1 MNHEY and CDR2 SVGAGI. Germline trimming cut 7 bases from V and 5 bases from J; bases unmatched to any gene: 6. Material: blood. This sequence was found in a woman younger than 45 with Graves' hyperthyroidism that later progressed to Graves' ophthalmopathy. The V call is TRBV6-5, the J call TRBJ2-7; TRBD1 matches at 12 bases. CDR3 protein: CASNSGQGAHEQYF. In DNA form, the CDR3 reads TGTGCCAGCAATTCGGGACAGGGGGCCCACGAGCAGTACTTC.